Included here is one T cell receptor (beta chain) sequence, with context. The CDR3 consists of 14 residues. V was shortened by 3 bases and J by 2 bases, with 8 bases between the two germline ends. The V gene's germline CDR1 is LNHNV and CDR2 YYDKDF (reference sequence). This specimen belongs to a study of T cell responses to AZD1222 COVID-19 vaccine. Assay: immunoSEQ multiplex PCR; the TCRdb copy retains only in-frame clones and omits some. The data contain 120,000 or so clones, about 89% of them singletons. This TCR was sampled from an adult in good health. The chain carries TRBV15 and TRBJ1-5; D is ambiguous. Material: peripheral blood, obtained on day 0 of AZD1222 vaccination. The CDR3 loop reads CATSRSAGNQPQHF. CDR3 nucleotide sequence: TGTGCCACCAGCAGGTCAGCGGGCAATCAGCCCCAGCATTTT.